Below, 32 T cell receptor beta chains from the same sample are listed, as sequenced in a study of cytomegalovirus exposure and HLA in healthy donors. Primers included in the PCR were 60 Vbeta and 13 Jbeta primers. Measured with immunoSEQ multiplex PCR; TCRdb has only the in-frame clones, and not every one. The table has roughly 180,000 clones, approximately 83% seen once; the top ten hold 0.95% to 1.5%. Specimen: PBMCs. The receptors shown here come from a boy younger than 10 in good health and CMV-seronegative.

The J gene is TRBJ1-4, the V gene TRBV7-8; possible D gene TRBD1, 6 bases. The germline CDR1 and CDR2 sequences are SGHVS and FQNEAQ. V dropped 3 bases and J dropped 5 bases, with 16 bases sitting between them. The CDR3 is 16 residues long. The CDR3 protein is CASSFPRDTRNEKLFF. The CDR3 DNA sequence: TGTGCCAGCAGCTTCCCCCGGGACACCCGAAATGAAAAACTGTTTTTT.

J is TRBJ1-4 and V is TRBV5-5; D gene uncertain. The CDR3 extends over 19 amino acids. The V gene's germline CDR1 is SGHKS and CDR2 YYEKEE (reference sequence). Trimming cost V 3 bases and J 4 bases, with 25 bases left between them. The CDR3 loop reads CASSSFRFPLRRGNEKLFF. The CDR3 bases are TGTGCCAGCAGCTCTTTCAGGTTCCCCCTCCGACGGGGTAATGAAAAACTGTTTTTT.

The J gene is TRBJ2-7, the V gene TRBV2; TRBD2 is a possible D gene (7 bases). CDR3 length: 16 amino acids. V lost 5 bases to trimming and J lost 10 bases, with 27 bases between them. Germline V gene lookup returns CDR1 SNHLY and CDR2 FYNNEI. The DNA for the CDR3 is TGTGCCAGCAGTACCCCTAGGGGGGGAGGCCCGTTTAGTCAGTACTTC. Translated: CASSTPRGGGPFSQYF.

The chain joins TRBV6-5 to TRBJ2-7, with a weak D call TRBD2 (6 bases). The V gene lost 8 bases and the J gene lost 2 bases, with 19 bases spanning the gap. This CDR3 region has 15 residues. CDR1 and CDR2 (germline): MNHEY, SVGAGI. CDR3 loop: CASSITHGSTYEQYF. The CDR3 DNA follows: TGTGCCAGCTCTATCACCCACGGGAGCACCTACGAGCAGTACTTC.

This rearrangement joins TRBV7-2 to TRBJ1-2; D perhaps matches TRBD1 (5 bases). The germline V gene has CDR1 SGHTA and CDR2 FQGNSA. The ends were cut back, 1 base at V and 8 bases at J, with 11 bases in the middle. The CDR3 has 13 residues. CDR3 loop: CASSLEGSGGYTF. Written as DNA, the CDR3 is TGTGCCAGCAGCTTAGAGGGGTCGGGCGGCTACACCTTC.

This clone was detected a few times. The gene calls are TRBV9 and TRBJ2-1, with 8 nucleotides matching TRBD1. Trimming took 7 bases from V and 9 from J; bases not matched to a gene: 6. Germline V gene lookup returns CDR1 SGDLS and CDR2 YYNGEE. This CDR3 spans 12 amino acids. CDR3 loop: CASLTGGSEQFF. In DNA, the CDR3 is TGTGCCAGCCTCACAGGGGGTAGTGAGCAGTTCTTC.

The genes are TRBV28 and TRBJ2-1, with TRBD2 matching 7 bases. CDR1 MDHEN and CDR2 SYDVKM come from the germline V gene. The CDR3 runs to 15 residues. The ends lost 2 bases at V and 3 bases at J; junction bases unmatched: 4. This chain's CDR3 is CASSLQLANYNEQFF. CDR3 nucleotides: TGTGCCAGCAGTTTACAACTAGCGAACTACAATGAGCAGTTCTTC.

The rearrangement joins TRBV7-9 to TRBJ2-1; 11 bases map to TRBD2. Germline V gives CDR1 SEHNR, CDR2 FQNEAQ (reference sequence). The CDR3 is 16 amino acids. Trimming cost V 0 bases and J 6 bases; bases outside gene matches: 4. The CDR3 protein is CASSLAGLAGFNEQFF. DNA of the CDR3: TGTGCCAGCAGCTTAGCCGGACTAGCGGGCTTCAATGAGCAGTTCTTC.

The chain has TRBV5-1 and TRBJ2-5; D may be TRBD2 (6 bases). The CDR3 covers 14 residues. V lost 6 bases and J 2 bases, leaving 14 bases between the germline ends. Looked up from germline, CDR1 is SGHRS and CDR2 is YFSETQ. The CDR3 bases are TGCGCCAGCAAATCCGGGGGTCTACAAGAGACCCAGTACTTC. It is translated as CASKSGGLQETQYF.

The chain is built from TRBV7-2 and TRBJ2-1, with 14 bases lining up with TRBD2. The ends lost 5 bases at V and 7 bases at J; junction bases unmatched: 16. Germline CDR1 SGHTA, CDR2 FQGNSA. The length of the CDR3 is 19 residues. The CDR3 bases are TGTGCCAGCAGCCACCCTGGGACTAGCGGGAGCCATTGGGTGAATGAGCAGTTCTTC. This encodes CASSHPGTSGSHWVNEQFF.

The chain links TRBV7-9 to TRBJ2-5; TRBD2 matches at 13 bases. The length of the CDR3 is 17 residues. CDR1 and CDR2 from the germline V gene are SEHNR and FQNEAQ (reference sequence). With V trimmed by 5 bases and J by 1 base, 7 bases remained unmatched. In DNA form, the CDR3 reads TGTGCCAGCAGCCCCGGTCGGACTAGCGGGAGCCAAGAGACCCAGTACTTC. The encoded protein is CASSPGRTSGSQETQYF.

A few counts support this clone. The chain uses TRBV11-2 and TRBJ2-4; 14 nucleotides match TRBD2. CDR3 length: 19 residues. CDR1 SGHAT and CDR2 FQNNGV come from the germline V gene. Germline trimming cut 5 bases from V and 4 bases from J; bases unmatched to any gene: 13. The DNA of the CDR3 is TGTGCCAGCAGCCTCACCCCCTCGGGACTAGCGGGGGTGAAAAACATTCAGTACTTC. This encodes CASSLTPSGLAGVKNIQYF.

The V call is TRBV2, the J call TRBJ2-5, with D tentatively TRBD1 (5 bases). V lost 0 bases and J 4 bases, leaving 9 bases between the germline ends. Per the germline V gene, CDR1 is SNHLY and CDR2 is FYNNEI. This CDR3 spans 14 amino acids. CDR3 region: CASSEARGSETQYF. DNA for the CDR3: TGTGCCAGCAGTGAAGCTAGGGGTTCAGAGACCCAGTACTTC.

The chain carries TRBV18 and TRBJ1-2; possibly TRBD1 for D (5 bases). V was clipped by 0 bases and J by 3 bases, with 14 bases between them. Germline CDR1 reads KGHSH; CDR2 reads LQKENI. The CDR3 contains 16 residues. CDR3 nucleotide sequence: TGTGCCAGCTCACCACCGAAAGCCGGGGGGGACTATGGCTACACCTTC. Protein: CASSPPKAGGDYGYTF.

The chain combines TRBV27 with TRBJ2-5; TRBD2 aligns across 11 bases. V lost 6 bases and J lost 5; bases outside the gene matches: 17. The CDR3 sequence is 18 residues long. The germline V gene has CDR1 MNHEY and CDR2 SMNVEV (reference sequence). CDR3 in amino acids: CASSPGTSGTYGVETQYF. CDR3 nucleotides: TGTGCCAGCAGCCCGGGGACTAGCGGAACCTACGGGGTGGAGACCCAGTACTTC.

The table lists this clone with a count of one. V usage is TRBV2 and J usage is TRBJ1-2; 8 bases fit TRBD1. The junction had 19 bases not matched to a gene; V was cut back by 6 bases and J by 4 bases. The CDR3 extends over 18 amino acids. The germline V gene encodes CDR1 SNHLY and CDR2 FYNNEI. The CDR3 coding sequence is TGTGCCAGCAGGGAAAAGTTGACAGGGGAGCTTCCGTTCTATGGCTACACCTTC. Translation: CASREKLTGELPFYGYTF.

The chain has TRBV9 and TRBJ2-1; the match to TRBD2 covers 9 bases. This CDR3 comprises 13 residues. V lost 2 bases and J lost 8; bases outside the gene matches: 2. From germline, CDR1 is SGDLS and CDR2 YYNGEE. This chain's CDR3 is CASSVLAGHEQFF. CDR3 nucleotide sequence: TGTGCCAGCAGCGTCCTAGCGGGACATGAGCAGTTCTTC.

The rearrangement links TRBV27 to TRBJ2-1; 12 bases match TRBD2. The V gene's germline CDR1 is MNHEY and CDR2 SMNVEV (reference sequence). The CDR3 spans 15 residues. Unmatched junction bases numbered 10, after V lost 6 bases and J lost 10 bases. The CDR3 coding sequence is TGTGCCAGCAGGCTACTAGCGGGGGGTTCTAGCGAGCAGTTCTTC. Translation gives CASRLLAGGSSEQFF.

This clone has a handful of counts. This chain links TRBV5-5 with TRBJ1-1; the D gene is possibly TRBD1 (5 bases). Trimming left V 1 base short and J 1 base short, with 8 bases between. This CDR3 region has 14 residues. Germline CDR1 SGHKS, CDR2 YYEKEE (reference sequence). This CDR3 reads CASSLIDRNTEAFF. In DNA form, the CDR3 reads TGTGCCAGCAGCTTGATCGACAGGAACACTGAAGCTTTCTTT.

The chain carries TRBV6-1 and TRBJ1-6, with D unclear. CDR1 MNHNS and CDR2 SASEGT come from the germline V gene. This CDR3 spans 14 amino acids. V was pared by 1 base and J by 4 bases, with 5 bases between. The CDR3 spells CASSEDSYNSPLHF. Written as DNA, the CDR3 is TGTGCCAGCAGTGAAGACAGTTATAATTCACCCCTCCACTTT.

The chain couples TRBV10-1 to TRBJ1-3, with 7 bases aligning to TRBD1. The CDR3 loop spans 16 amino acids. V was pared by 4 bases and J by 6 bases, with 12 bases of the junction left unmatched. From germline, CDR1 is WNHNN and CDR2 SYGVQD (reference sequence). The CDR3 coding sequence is TGCGCCAGCAGTGTCGTACCCCAGGGGGGAAAAAACACCATATATTTT. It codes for CASSVVPQGGKNTIYF.

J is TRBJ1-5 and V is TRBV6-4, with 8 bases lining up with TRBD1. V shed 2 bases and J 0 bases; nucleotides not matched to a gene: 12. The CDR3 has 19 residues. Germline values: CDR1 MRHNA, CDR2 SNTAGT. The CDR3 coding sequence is TGTGCCAGCAGTGACATCGGACAGGGCACGCGTTGTAGCAATCAGCCCCAGCATTTT. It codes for CASSDIGQGTRCSNQPQHF.

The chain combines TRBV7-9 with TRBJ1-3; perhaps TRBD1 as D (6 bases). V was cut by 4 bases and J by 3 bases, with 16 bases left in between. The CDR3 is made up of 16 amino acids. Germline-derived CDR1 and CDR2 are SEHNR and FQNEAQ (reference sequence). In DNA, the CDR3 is TGTGCCAGCAGCTCCCTAGACAGGATGCGTGGAAACACCATATATTTT. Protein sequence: CASSSLDRMRGNTIYF.

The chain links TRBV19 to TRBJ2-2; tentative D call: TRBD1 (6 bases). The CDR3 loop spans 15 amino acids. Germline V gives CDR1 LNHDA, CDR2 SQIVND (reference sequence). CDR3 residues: CASAWGRGSTGELFF. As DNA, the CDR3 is TGTGCAAGTGCTTGGGGCAGGGGAAGCACCGGGGAGCTGTTTTTT.

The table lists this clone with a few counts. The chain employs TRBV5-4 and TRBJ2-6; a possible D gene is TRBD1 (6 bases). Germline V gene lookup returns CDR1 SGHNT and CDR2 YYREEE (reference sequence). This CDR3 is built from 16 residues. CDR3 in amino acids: CADGAGENSGANVLTF. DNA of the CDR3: TGTGCTGACGGGGCAGGGGAGAACTCTGGGGCCAACGTCCTGACTTTC.

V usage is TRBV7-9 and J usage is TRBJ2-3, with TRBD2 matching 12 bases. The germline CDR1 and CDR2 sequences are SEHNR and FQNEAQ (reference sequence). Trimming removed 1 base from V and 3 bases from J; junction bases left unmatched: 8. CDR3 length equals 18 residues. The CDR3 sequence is CASSLGSTSGRSTDTQYF. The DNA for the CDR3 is TGTGCCAGCAGCTTAGGTAGCACTAGCGGGAGGAGTACAGATACGCAGTATTTT.

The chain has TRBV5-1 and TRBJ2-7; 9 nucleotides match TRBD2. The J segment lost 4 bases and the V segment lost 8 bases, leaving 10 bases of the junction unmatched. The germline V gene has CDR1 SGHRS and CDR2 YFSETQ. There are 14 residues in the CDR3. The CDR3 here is CARTSGLAIYEQYV. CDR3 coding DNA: TGCGCCAGAACTTCGGGACTAGCCATATACGAGCAGTACGTC.

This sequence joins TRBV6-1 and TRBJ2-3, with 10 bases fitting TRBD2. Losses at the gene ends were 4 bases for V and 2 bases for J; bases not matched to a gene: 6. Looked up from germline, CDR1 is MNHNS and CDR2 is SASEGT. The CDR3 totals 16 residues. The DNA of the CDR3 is TGTGCCAGCAGTGCGTTAGCGGGGGGACCCACAGATACGCAGTATTTT. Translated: CASSALAGGPTDTQYF.

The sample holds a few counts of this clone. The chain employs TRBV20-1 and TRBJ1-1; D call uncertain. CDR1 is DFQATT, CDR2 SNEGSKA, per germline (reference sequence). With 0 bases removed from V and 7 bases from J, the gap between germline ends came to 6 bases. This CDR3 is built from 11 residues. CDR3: CSAREGGEAFF. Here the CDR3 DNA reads TGCAGTGCTAGAGAGGGAGGTGAAGCTTTCTTT.

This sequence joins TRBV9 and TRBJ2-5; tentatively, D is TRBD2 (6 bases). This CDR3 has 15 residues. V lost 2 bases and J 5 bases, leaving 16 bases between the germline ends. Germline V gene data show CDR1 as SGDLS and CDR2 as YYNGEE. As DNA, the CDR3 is TGTGCCAGCAGCGTCAAACAGGATAGCGGCGAGACCCAGTACTTC. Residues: CASSVKQDSGETQYF.

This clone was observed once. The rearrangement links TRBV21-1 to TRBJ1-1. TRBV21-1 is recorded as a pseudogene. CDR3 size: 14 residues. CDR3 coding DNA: TGTGCCAGCAGCCATGGGCCCGGGGGCACTGAAGCTTTCTTT. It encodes CASSHGPGGTEAFF.

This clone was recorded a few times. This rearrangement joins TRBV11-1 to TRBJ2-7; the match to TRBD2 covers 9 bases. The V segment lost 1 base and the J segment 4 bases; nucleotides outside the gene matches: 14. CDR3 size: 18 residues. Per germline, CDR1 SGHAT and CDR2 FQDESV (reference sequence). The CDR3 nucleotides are TGTGCCAGCAGCTTAGTGGATAGCGGGGGCGCCCCCGTTTACGAGCAGTACGTC. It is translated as CASSLVDSGGAPVYEQYV.